The rows below give T cell receptor beta chains drawn from one sample of a study of blood T cell repertoires in COVID-19. The assay was immunoSEQ multiplex PCR, and TCRdb's table has in-frame clones only and misses some. Of around 160,000 clones listed, 85% are singletons. Sequencing was carried out using peripheral blood. The receptor set was obtained from a woman aged 40 to 50 with active or convalescent COVID-19. CDR3s include the opening cysteine and the closing phenylalanine or tryptophan. D genes are given only for firm matches. Only some rows state a clone size, as once, few, many or a class for expanded clones.

>NA|NA|TRBJ1-3|TRBV28
TGTGCCAGCAGTTCTAAGGGGGTACGTGGAAACACCATATATTTT
CASSSKGVRGNTIYF
>NA|NA|TRBJ1-2|TRBV6-2/TRBV6-3
TGTGCCAGCAGTTACTCGGGCATCATGGGCTACACCTTC
CASSYSGIMGYTF
>TRBD2|NA|TRBJ2-3|TRBV28
TGTGCCAGAAAACTAGCGGGAGGGCCGTATACGCAGTATTTT
CARKLAGGPYTQYF
>NA|NA|TRBJ1-5|TRBV28
TGTGCCAGCACCAACCCCGTCGGGGAGCCCCAGCATTTT
CASTNPVGEPQHF
>TRBD1|NA|TRBJ1-1|TRBV6-5
TGTGCCAGCACAGCGTGGGGACAGGGGGGCACTGAAGCTTTCTTT
CASTAWGQGGTEAFF
>NA|NA|TRBJ2-5|TRBV19
TGTGCCAGTAGTATAATCGGGACAAAAGAGACCCAGTACTTC
CASSIIGTKETQYF
>TRBD1|NA|TRBJ2-2|TRBV7-9
TGTGCCAGCAGCTTAGGGGGCCGGACAGGCGGACCCGGGGAGCTGTTTTTT
CASSLGGRTGGPGELFF
>NA|NA|TRBJ2-7|TRBV10-2
TGCGCCAGCAGCCAGGGGTACGAGCAGTACTTC
CASSQGYEQYF
>TRBD1|NA|TRBJ1-5|TRBV28
TGTGCCAGCAGTACATTCGGACAGGGGGCTGGTCAGCCCCAGCATTTT
CASSTFGQGAGQPQHF
>TRBD1|NA|TRBJ1-1|TRBV2
TGTGCCAGCAGGCAACAGGGGGCGGGGGCTTTCTTT
CASRQQGAGAFF
>TRBD1|NA|TRBJ2-7|TRBV5-1
TGCGCCAGCAGCTCACAAAGGGACAGGGTAACTACCTACGAGCAGTACTTC
CASSSQRDRVTTYEQYF
>TRBD2|NA|TRBJ2-1|TRBV12-5
TGTGCTAGTGGTTACGGGGGGGGATACAATGAGCAGTTCTTC
CASGYGGGYNEQFF
>NA|once|TRBJ1-6|TRBV28
TGTGCCAGCAGCACAGGTGGCTCACCCCTCCACTTT
CASSTGGSPLHF
>TRBD1|NA|TRBJ2-5|TRBV5-4
TGTGCCAGCAGCGAGGACAGGGGTCAGACCCAGTACTTC
CASSEDRGQTQYF
>NA|NA|TRBJ1-4|TRBV28
TGTGCCACCCAGGATTCCTCAAAGAATCTGTTTTTT
CATQDSSKNLFF
>TRBD2|NA|TRBJ2-7|TRBV10-2
TGCGCCAGCAGGGGACTAGCGGGAGTCTACGAGCAGTACTTC
CASRGLAGVYEQYF
>TRBD1|NA|TRBJ1-2|TRBV29-1
TGCAGCGCGTGGACAGGGGGAGACTATGGCTACACCTTC
CSAWTGGDYGYTF
>NA|NA|TRBJ2-3|TRBV24-1
TGTGCCACCAGTGACCCCGGACAAATTACCACAGATACGCAGTATTTT
CATSDPGQITTDTQYF
>TRBD2|NA|TRBJ2-5|TRBV9
TGTGCCAGCAGCGTAGGGGCCACCAGGGAGGGGGAGACCCAGTACTTC
CASSVGATREGETQYF
>NA|NA|TRBJ1-5|TRBV28
TGTGCCAGCAGACACGAACAGGGCGGGCCCCAGCATTTT
CASRHEQGGPQHF
>NA|NA|TRBJ2-7|TRBV29-1
TGCAGCGTTGGAAAGGGGCCGTACGAGCAGTACTTC
CSVGKGPYEQYF
>NA|NA|TRBJ2-7|TRBV18
TGTGCCAGCTCACAGGACAGCTACGAGCAGTACTTC
CASSQDSYEQYF
>TRBD1|NA|TRBJ1-4|TRBV5-4
TGTGCCAGCAGCTTAGGGACAGGACATGAAAAACTGTTTTTT
CASSLGTGHEKLFF